Below, one T cell receptor (beta chain) is given with its context. As yet, its antigen is unknown. The record originates from a study of blood T cells in healthy people across ages. On the study more broadly: T cells yielded about one barcoded beta molecule per two cells through template switching.

General study points: It was not known whether donors were CMV positive (a possible confounder of expanded clonotype changes).

Primers used in a second PCR of about 6 to 11 cycles were a sample-barcoded 5' primer and a J-beta primer mix. Carrying 12 random nucleotides, a template-switch adaptor labeled each individual cDNA molecule. TCRdb used MiXCR to reprocess the 5' RACE reads, holding one entry per CDR3 protein. The sample lists about 1.8 million distinct CDR3 sequences; roughly 49% were seen once. This CDR3 is 14 amino acids long. V was clipped by 5 bases and J by 6 bases, with 16 bases between them. CDR1 is SGHRS and CDR2 is YFSETQ in the germline V gene. This clonotype originated in a woman in her thirties or forties in good health. Input material: blood. The V gene is TRBV5-1, the J gene TRBJ2-3; D unclear. CDR3 DNA: TGCGCCAGCAGTTTCTCGGGTACGGCGGATACGCAGTATTTT. This sequence encodes CASSFSGTADTQYF.